This T cell receptor beta chain was found in a study of blood T cells in healthy people across ages. A second PCR, run for roughly 7 to 12 cycles, used a sample-barcoded 5' primer plus a J-beta primer mix. TCRdb ran MiXCR on the 5' RACE reads and lists one entry per CDR3 protein. The sample carries over 1,500,000 distinct CDR3 sequences, about 39% recorded once. CDR3 size: 16 residues. V gave up 3 bases and J gave up 4 bases; unmatched junction bases: 9. The germline gives CDR1 DFQATT, CDR2 SNEGSKA (reference sequence). In the case of this clonotype: As yet, its antigen is unknown.

Study outcomes and limitations: TCR beta diversity tracked closely with naive T cell percentage.

The chain joins TRBV20-1 to TRBJ2-1; 10 bases agree with TRBD1. The sequence came from a human donor in good health. Source material: blood. The CDR3 loop reads CSASPLGQGSYNEQFF. CDR3 nucleotide sequence: TGCAGTGCTAGCCCCCTGGGACAGGGGTCGTACAATGAGCAGTTCTTC.